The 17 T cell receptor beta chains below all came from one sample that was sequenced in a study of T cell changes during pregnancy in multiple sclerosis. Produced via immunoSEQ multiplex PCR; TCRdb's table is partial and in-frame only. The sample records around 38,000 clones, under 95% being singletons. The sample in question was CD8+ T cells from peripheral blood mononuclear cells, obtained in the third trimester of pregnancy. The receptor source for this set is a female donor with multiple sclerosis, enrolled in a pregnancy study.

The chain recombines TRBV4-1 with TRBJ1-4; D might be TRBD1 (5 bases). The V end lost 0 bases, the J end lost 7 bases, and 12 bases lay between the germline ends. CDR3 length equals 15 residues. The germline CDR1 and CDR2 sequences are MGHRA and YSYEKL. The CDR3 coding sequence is TGCGCCAGCAGCCAAGAGGGCAGGGTGGCTGAAAAACTGTTTTTT. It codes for CASSQEGRVAEKLFF.

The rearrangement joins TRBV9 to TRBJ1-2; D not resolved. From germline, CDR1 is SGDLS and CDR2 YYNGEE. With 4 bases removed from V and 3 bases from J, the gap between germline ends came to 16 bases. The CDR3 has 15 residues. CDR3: CASSPLGGYDYGYTF. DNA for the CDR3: TGTGCCAGCAGCCCTTTAGGCGGCTATGACTATGGCTACACCTTC.

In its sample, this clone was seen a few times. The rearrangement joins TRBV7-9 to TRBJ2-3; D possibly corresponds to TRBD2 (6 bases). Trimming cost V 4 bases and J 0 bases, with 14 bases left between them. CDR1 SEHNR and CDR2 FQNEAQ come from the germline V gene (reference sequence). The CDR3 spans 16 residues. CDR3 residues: CASSSLSAGSTDTQYF. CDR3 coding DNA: TGTGCCAGCAGCTCCCTTTCGGCGGGAAGCACAGATACGCAGTATTTT.

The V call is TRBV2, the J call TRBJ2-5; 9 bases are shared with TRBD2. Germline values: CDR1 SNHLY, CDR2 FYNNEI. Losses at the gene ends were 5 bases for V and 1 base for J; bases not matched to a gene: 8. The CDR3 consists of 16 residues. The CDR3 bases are TGTGCCAGCAGTACCCGACTAGCGGAGGGCCAAGAGACCCAGTACTTC. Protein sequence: CASSTRLAEGQETQYF.

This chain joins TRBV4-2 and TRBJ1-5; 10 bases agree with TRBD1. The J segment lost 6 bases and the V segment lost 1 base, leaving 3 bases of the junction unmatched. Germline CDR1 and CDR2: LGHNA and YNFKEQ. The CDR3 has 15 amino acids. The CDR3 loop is CASSQVTGGRQPQHF. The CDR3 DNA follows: TGTGCCAGCAGCCAAGTGACAGGGGGCCGTCAGCCCCAGCATTTT.

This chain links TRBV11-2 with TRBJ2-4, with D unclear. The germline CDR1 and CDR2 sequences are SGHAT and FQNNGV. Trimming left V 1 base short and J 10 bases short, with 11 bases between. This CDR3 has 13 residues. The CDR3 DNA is TGTGCCAGCAGCTTAGTACTCCGAGATATTCAGTACTTC. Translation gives CASSLVLRDIQYF. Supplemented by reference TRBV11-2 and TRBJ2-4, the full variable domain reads EAGVAQSPRYKIIEKRQSVAFWCNPISGHATLYWYQQILGQGPKLLIQFQNNGVVDDSQLPKDRFSAERLKGVDSTLKIQPAKLEDSAVYLCASSLVLRDIQYFGAGTRLSVL.

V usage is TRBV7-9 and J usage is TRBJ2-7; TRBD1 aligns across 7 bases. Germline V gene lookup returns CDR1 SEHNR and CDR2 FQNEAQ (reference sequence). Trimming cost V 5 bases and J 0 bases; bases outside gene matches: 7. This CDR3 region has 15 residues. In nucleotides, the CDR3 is TGTGCCAGCAGCCTCGGGACAGAAAGCTCCTACGAGCAGTACTTC. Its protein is CASSLGTESSYEQYF.

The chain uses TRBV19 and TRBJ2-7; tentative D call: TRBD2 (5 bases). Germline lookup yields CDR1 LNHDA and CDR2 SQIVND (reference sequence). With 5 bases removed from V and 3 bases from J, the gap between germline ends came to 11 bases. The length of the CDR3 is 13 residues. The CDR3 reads CASSFKGGYEQYF. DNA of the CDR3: TGTGCCAGTAGTTTTAAAGGAGGCTACGAGCAGTACTTC.

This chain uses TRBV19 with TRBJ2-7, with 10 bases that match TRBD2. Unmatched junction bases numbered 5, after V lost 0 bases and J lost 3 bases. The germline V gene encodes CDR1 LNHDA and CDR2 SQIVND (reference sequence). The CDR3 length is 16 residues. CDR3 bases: TGTGCCAGTAGTATAGATCCTAGCGGGGGCAGCTACGAGCAGTACTTC. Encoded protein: CASSIDPSGGSYEQYF.

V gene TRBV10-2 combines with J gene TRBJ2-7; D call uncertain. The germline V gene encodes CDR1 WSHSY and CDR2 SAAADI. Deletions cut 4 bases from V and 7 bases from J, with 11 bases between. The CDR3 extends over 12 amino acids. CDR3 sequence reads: CASSVSSEEQYF. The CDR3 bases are TGCGCCAGCAGTGTTTCAAGCGAAGAGCAGTACTTC.

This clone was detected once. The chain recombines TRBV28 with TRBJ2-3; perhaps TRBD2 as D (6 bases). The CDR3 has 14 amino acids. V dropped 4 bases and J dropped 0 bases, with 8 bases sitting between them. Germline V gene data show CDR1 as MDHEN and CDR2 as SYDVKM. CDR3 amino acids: CASSWGVSTDTQYF. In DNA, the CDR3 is TGTGCCAGCAGTTGGGGGGTTAGCACAGATACGCAGTATTTT.

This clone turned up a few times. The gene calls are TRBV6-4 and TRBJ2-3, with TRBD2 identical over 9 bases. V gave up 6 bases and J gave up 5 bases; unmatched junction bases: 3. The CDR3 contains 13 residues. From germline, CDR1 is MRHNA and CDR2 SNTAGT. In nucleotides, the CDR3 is TGTGCCAGCAGCGAGCGGGAGGTAGATACGCAGTATTTT. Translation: CASSEREVDTQYF.

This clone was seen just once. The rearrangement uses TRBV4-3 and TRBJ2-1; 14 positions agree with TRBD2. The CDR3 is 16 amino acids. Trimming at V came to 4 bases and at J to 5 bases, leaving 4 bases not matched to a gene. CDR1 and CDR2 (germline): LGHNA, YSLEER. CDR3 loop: CASSPAGLAGDNEQFF. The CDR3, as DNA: TGCGCCAGCAGCCCCGCGGGACTAGCGGGAGACAATGAGCAGTTCTTC.

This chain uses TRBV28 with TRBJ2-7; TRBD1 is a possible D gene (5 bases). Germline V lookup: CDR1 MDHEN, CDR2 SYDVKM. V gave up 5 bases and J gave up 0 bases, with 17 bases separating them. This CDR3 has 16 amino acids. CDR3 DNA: TGTGCCAGCAGTAGCCATCGGACACGCCGCTCCTACGAGCAGTACTTC. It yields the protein CASSSHRTRRSYEQYF.

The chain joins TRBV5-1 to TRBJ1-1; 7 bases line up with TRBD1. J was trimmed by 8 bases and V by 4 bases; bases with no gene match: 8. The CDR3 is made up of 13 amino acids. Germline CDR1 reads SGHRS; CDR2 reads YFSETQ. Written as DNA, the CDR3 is TGCGCCAGCAGCATAGACAGGGCTAGGGAAGCTTTCTTT. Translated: CASSIDRAREAFF.

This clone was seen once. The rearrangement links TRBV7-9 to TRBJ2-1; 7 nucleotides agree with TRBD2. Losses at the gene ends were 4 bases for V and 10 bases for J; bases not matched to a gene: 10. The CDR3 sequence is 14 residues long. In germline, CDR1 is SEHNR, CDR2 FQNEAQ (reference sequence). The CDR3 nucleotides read TGTGCCAGCAGCTGGTCCGGGAGGCCAGGGGAGCAGTTCTTC. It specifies CASSWSGRPGEQFF. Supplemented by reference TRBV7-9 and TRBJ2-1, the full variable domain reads DTGVSQNPRHKITKRGQNVTFRCDPISEHNRLYWYRQTLGQGPEFLTYFQNEAQLEKSRLLSDRFSAERPKGSFSTLEIQRTEQGDSAMYLCASSWSGRPGEQFFGPGTRLTVL.

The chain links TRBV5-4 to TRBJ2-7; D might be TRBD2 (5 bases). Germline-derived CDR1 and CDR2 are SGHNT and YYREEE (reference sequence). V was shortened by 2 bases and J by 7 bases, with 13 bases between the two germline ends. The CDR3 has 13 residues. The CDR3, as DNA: TGTGCCAGCAGCTTCGGTAGCCCGGGGGAGCAGTACTTC. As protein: CASSFGSPGEQYF.